This TCR beta chain came from a study of cytomegalovirus exposure and HLA in healthy donors. Both 60 Vbeta primers and 13 Jbeta primers went into the PCR. Profiling relied on immunoSEQ multiplex PCR, and the TCRdb table lists in-frame clones only, not all of them. The data hold approximately 150,000 clones, with 68% observed a single time. Donors counted as nominally healthy when sampled, yet unrecorded immune exposures were likely. Whole-study results and caveats: Accurate prediction of HLA-A and HLA-B alleles (for most subjects) was reportedly achieved from TCR beta sequences. Per a prior analysis, the majority of TCR beta V segments were productive roughly 90% or roughly 30% of the time.

On this clone itself: The antigen is not known.

V lost 6 bases to trimming and J lost 4 bases, with 12 bases between them. CDR1 is MNHEY, CDR2 SMNVEV, per germline (reference sequence). The CDR3 covers 13 residues. Sequenced sample: PBMCs. The receptor was isolated from a young woman in good health and CMV-seropositive. The chain recombines TRBV27 with TRBJ1-1, with D perhaps matching TRBD1 (6 bases). CDR3 sequence (DNA): TGTGCCAGCAGCCTGCAGGGGACCACTGAAGCTTTCTTT. Protein product: CASSLQGTTEAFF.